A selection of T cell receptor beta chains follows, all from one sample in a study of T cell responses to AZD1222 COVID-19 vaccine. The data were produced by immunoSEQ multiplex PCR, yet TCRdb's version contains in-frame clones alone and is incomplete. In the table there are approximately 160,000 clones, under 95% of which are singletons. The sequences come from peripheral blood, collected 28 days after the second AZD1222 dose. The receptors derive from an adult who received the AZD1222 COVID-19 vaccine. Each CDR3 is given with its conserved first and last residue. The order of the fields is D gene, V gene, J gene, clone size, CDR3 protein, CDR3 DNA. The D gene is left open where the match is weak. Rows may omit the clone size; those that give it use once, few, many or a size class.

-	TRBV28	TRBJ1-2	-	CASSFWATSAGYTF	TGTGCCAGCAGTTTTTGGGCGACCTCTGCCGGCTACACCTTC
-	TRBV6-4	TRBJ1-5	-	CASSVRRQPQHF	TGTGCCAGCAGTGTTAGACGGCAGCCCCAGCATTTT
-	TRBV13	TRBJ2-1	-	CASSGREGNEQFF	TGTGCCAGCTCGGGGCGTGAGGGAAATGAGCAGTTCTTC
-	TRBV5-4	TRBJ2-7	-	CASSLRASYEQYF	TGTGCCAGCAGCCTAAGGGCCAGCTACGAGCAGTACTTC
TRBD1	TRBV18	TRBJ1-1	-	CASSPSQGANTEAFF	TGTGCCAGCTCACCGTCCCAGGGGGCGAACACTGAAGCTTTCTTT
-	TRBV30	TRBJ1-2	-	CAWSWSPFYGYTF	TGTGCCTGGAGCTGGAGCCCTTTCTATGGCTACACCTTC
TRBD1	TRBV2	TRBJ1-3	-	CASRERTGVGNTIYF	TGTGCCAGCAGGGAACGGACAGGGGTCGGAAACACCATATATTTT
TRBD2	TRBV5-1	TRBJ2-3	-	CASSLALFSGSGTDTQYF	TGCGCCAGCAGCTTGGCTTTATTCAGCGGGAGTGGCACAGATACGCAGTATTTT
TRBD1	TRBV2	TRBJ1-1	-	CASSRTGGNTEAFF	TGTGCCAGCAGTCGGACAGGGGGCAACACTGAAGCTTTCTTT
TRBD1	TRBV23-1	TRBJ2-6	-	CASSRTPPGQGAFGANVLTF	TGCGCCAGCAGTCGAACCCCTCCGGGACAGGGGGCGTTTGGGGCCAACGTCCTGACTTTC
-	TRBV12-3/TRBV12-4	TRBJ2-2	-	CASSPPAGELFF	TGTGCCAGCAGCCCGCCCGCCGGGGAGCTGTTTTTT
TRBD1	TRBV5-5	TRBJ2-5	-	CASSLIPGGILGETQYF	TGTGCCAGCAGCTTGATTCCAGGGGGCATTCTCGGAGAGACCCAGTACTTC
TRBD2	TRBV4-3	TRBJ2-7	-	CASSQTAGGLAPYEQYF	TGCGCCAGCAGCCAAACGGCGGGGGGATTGGCCCCCTACGAGCAGTACTTC
TRBD1	TRBV5-1	TRBJ2-5	-	CASSLGQGVQETQYF	TGCGCCAGCAGCTTGGGACAGGGGGTCCAAGAGACCCAGTACTTC
TRBD2	TRBV5-4	TRBJ2-7	-	CASRRGSGGEQYF	TGTGCCAGCAGACGAGGGAGCGGGGGCGAGCAGTACTTC
-	TRBV14	TRBJ1-2	-	CASSPASIVGYTF	TGTGCCAGCAGCCCGGCCTCGATCGTCGGCTACACCTTC
TRBD1	TRBV4-3	TRBJ2-5	-	CASSQDSTGGHQETQYF	TGCGCCAGCAGCCAAGATTCGACAGGGGGACACCAAGAGACCCAGTACTTC
-	TRBV19	TRBJ1-2	-	CASQAKAGYYGYTF	TGTGCCAGTCAGGCTAAGGCGGGATACTATGGCTACACCTTC
TRBD1	TRBV6-5	TRBJ2-1	-	CASSIDRDSYNEQFF	TGTGCCAGCAGTATCGACAGGGACTCCTACAATGAGCAGTTCTTC
-	TRBV18	TRBJ1-2	-	CASSPGGAANYGYTF	TGTGCCAGCTCACCTGGGGGAGCAGCTAACTATGGCTACACCTTC
-	TRBV10-3	TRBJ2-5	-	CAISEGQETQYF	TGTGCCATCAGTGAGGGCCAAGAGACCCAGTACTTC
-	TRBV24-1	TRBJ2-5	-	CATSNHWDETQYF	TGTGCCACCTCAAACCATTGGGACGAAACCCAGTACTTC
-	TRBV21-1	TRBJ2-6	-	CASSPLGTGPSSGANVLTF	TGTGCCAGCAGCCCCCTGGGGACAGGCCCCAGCTCTGGGGCCAACGTCCTGACTTTC
-	TRBV5-3	TRBJ1-5	-	CARSSRTPGNQPQHF	TGTGCCAGAAGCTCAAGGACACCAGGTAATCAGCCCCAGCATTTT
-	TRBV4-1	TRBJ2-1	-	CASSLDYPQPNEQFF	TGCGCCAGCAGCCTTGACTACCCCCAACCCAATGAGCAGTTCTTC
-	TRBV4-3	TRBJ1-2	-	CASSQVLGRTYGYTF	TGCGCCAGCAGCCAAGTCCTTGGGCGGACCTATGGCTACACCTTC
-	TRBV6-5	TRBJ2-1	-	CASAGRNNEQFF	TGTGCCAGTGCGGGGAGAAACAATGAGCAGTTCTTC
-	TRBV6-5	TRBJ2-5	-	CASSYSVAEGETQYF	TGTGCCAGCAGTTACTCAGTCGCGGAGGGGGAGACCCAGTACTTC
TRBD2	TRBV5-6	TRBJ2-7	-	CASSPLQSSGRAQDSEQYF	TGTGCCAGCAGCCCGCTTCAGTCTAGCGGGAGGGCCCAAGATAGCGAGCAGTACTTC
-	TRBV10-3	TRBJ1-1	-	CAINPGGVTEAFF	TGTGCCATCAATCCTGGGGGTGTCACTGAAGCTTTCTTT
TRBD1	TRBV29-1	TRBJ2-7	once	CSVETGAGQYF	TGCAGCGTGGAAACAGGGGCTGGGCAGTACTTC
TRBD1	TRBV18	TRBJ2-3	-	CASSPLGTAATDTQYF	TGTGCCAGCTCACCCCTTGGGACAGCCGCCACAGATACGCAGTATTTT
-	TRBV7-9	TRBJ1-5	-	CASSPDWGNQPQHF	TGTGCCAGCAGCCCAGACTGGGGCAATCAGCCCCAGCATTTT
TRBD1	TRBV11-2	TRBJ1-2	-	CASSNDRVLFYGYTF	TGTGCCAGCAGCAACGACAGGGTTTTATTCTATGGCTACACCTTC
TRBD2	TRBV7-9	TRBJ2-7	-	CASSLGTSVSYEQYF	TGTGCCAGCAGCTTGGGGACTAGCGTCTCCTACGAGCAGTACTTC
-	TRBV5-1	TRBJ2-2	-	CASSDSRGTGELFF	TGCGCCAGCAGCGATAGCCGAGGCACCGGGGAGCTGTTTTTT
TRBD1	TRBV15	TRBJ1-1	-	CATRDRGQFSDTEAFF	TGTGCCACCCGCGACAGGGGGCAATTTTCGGACACTGAAGCTTTCTTT
-	TRBV6-5	TRBJ1-2	-	CASRPLGTSGYTF	TGTGCCAGCAGGCCTCTCGGGACCTCGGGCTACACCTTC
-	TRBV6-5	TRBJ1-1	-	CASSYSSVNTEAFF	TGTGCCAGCAGTTACTCGTCGGTGAACACTGAAGCTTTCTTT
-	TRBV10-3	TRBJ2-1	-	CAISEVAAGKGEQFF	TGTGCCATCAGTGAGGTAGCGGCGGGTAAGGGCGAGCAGTTCTTC
-	TRBV11-2	TRBJ2-1	-	CASSSRGRGLAVYNEQFF	TGTGCCAGCAGCTCTAGGGGGCGGGGTCTAGCGGTATACAATGAGCAGTTCTTC
-	TRBV7-6	TRBJ2-2	-	CASSLNPGTGELFF	TGTGCCAGCAGCTTAAACCCCGGCACCGGGGAGCTGTTTTTT
TRBD1	TRBV4-1	TRBJ1-1	-	CASSQVGSDRGYTEAFF	TGCGCCAGCAGCCAAGTGGGATCGGACAGGGGATACACTGAAGCTTTCTTT
TRBD1	TRBV7-2	TRBJ1-6	-	CASSLDRGGAPLHF	TGTGCCAGCAGCTTAGACAGGGGCGGTGCGCCCCTCCACTTT
-	TRBV29-1	TRBJ2-7	-	CSVGGEGWEQYF	TGCAGCGTTGGGGGAGAGGGCTGGGAGCAGTACTTC
TRBD1	TRBV30	TRBJ2-6	-	CAWSQTGGGLSGANVLTF	TGTGCCTGGAGCCAGACAGGGGGGGGTTTGTCTGGGGCCAACGTCCTGACTTTC
-	TRBV6-4	TRBJ2-7	-	CASRRPSPGLKYYEQYF	TGTGCCAGCAGAAGACCCTCCCCGGGACTTAAGTACTACGAGCAGTACTTC
-	TRBV6-5	TRBJ1-1	-	CASSYSREGWTEAFF	TGTGCCAGCAGTTACTCGAGAGAGGGTTGGACTGAAGCTTTCTTT
TRBD1	TRBV7-9	TRBJ1-1	-	CASSGQGSANTEAFF	TGTGCCAGCAGCGGACAGGGATCGGCGAACACTGAAGCTTTCTTT
-	TRBV11-1	TRBJ1-1	-	CASSPQGAPNTEAFF	TGTGCCAGCAGCCCTCAAGGGGCCCCGAACACTGAAGCTTTCTTT
-	TRBV28	TRBJ2-3	-	CASSLEVSTDTQYF	TGTGCCAGCAGTTTGGAAGTGAGCACAGATACGCAGTATTTT
-	TRBV6-2/TRBV6-3	TRBJ1-6	few	CASSYSITDPSYNSPLHF	TGTGCCAGCAGTTACTCGATTACAGATCCCTCCTATAATTCACCCCTCCACTTT
TRBD2	TRBV18	TRBJ2-1	-	CASSKGLAGYNEQFF	TGTGCCAGCTCAAAGGGACTAGCGGGGTACAATGAGCAGTTCTTC
TRBD1	TRBV24-1	TRBJ1-2	-	CATSDLDRAGYTF	TGTGCCACCAGTGATTTGGACAGGGCAGGCTACACCTTC
-	TRBV11-2	TRBJ1-1	-	CASSPAWQGTEAFF	TGTGCCAGCAGCCCAGCTTGGCAGGGCACTGAAGCTTTCTTT
-	TRBV10-3	TRBJ2-1	-	CAISPSSFLPKPHNEQFF	TGTGCCATCAGTCCTTCTTCGTTCCTCCCCAAACCTCACAATGAGCAGTTCTTC